One and the same sample provided the 6 T cell receptor beta chains below, sequenced in a study of shared clonotypes between healthy human individuals. Sequenced by immunoSEQ multiplex PCR; TCRdb stores in-frame clones only, minus some. The profile shows roughly 2 million clones, about 95% of them singletons. Terminally differentiated effector memory CD45RA+ cells were left out of the naive CD8 fraction, which was CD45RO-negative and positively selected for CCR7. Sequenced: naive CD8+ T cells sorted from blood. The receptors were gathered from a man aged 18 to 30 in good health.

The rearrangement uses TRBV30 and TRBJ2-2; D is uncertain. The CDR3 runs 15 residues. The germline V gene encodes CDR1 GTSNPN and CDR2 SVGIG (reference sequence). Trimming stripped 0 bases from V and 2 bases from J, with 10 bases between. The CDR3 DNA follows: TGTGCCTGGAGTGTAGTAACACTAAACACCGGGGAGCTGTTTTTT. Its protein is CAWSVVTLNTGELFF.

The rearrangement links TRBV29-1 to TRBJ2-1; D remains ambiguous. Germline lookup yields CDR1 SQVTM and CDR2 ANQGSEA. V lost 5 bases, J lost 10 bases, and 15 bases lay in between. This CDR3 is built from 12 residues. For the CDR3, the DNA is TGCAGCGTTAAGTTCGTGGGTAGAGAGCAGTTCTTC. This sequence encodes CSVKFVGREQFF.

V is TRBV5-5 and J is TRBJ2-5; maybe TRBD2 (6 bases). V was shortened by 1 base and J by 5 bases, with 18 bases between the two germline ends. The CDR3 runs 16 residues. CDR1 is SGHKS, CDR2 YYEKEE, per germline (reference sequence). The DNA of the CDR3 is TGTGCCAGCAGCTTGAAGGAGGGCCTCGTATGGGAGACCCAGTACTTC. Protein: CASSLKEGLVWETQYF.

This clone turned up a few times. The same CDR3 can be traced to other DNA sequences in this sample. The chain is built from TRBV28 and TRBJ2-1; D call uncertain. With 2 bases removed from V and 7 bases from J, the gap between germline ends came to 3 bases. This CDR3 comprises 11 residues. CDR1 and CDR2 (germline): MDHEN, SYDVKM. CDR3 DNA sequence: TGTGCCAGCAGTTTAGGGAATGAGCAGTTCTTC. Residues: CASSLGNEQFF.

V is TRBV15 and J is TRBJ2-1, with D possibly matching TRBD1 (6 bases). This CDR3 has 15 residues. From germline, CDR1 is LNHNV and CDR2 YYDKDF (reference sequence). Between the trimmed V and J ends, which lost 5 bases and 6 bases, there was a span of 17 bases. CDR3 in DNA: TGTGCCACCAGCCCTACTCAGGGGAGCGGCAATGAGCAGTTCTTC. Its protein product is CATSPTQGSGNEQFF. Based on the CDR3 plus reference TRBV15 and TRBJ2-1, the full variable domain is DAMVIQNPRYQVTQFGKPVTLSCSQTLNHNVMYWYQQKSSQAPKLLFHYYDKDFNNEADTPDNFQSRRPNTSFCFLDIRSPGLGDTAMYLCATSPTQGSGNEQFFGPGTRLTVL.

This chain joins TRBV11-2 and TRBJ1-5; D possibly corresponds to TRBD1 (5 bases). Germline V CDR1 and CDR2: SGHAT, FQNNGV. The germline V and J ends were trimmed by 1 base and 3 bases, with 10 bases remaining between them. The CDR3 spans 15 residues. CDR3 sequence: CASSLGDGYNQPQHF. In DNA, the CDR3 is TGTGCCAGCAGCTTAGGGGACGGCTACAATCAGCCCCAGCATTTT.